This T cell receptor (beta chain) was profiled in a study of T cell responses to AZD1222 COVID-19 vaccine (dated by TCRdb to 2020 to 2022). Concerning the study at large: A total of over 230 trial participants underwent TCR sequencing, of whom nearly 210 received two doses of AZD1222 and around 26 received two doses of the MenACWY control vaccine. Enrollment into the trials was organized by age into subgroups of 18-55, 56-69 and 70-plus years, and those subgroups contained approximately 160, 26 and 62 TCR-sequenced participants, respectively. Overall study outcomes, separate from this receptor: Vaccine-associated CD4 TCRs spanned the whole spike protein, with dominant responses in regions 160-218 and 743-854. Conclusions about previously exposed vaccinees are limited, since just six AZD1222 recipients were seropositive for SARS-CoV-2 at baseline. Most participants were white British and females outnumbered males, and the authors suggested that clonal diversity may have been underestimated. No day 14 peak-response samples were available, so repertoires were characterized only after the peak T cell response. In the small 56-69-year group, the increase in depth fell short of significance, most likely because of low power. Reportedly, close to half of the unique spike-specific TCRs recognized epitopes lying outside the regions that are mutated in the B.1.351 and B.1.1.7 variants. A significant rise in spike-specific TCR breadth and depth was observed after two AZD1222 doses relative to day 0 and relative to MenACWY recipients.

Ends trimmed: V by 4 bases, J by 4 bases; bases unmatched to a gene: 11. From cysteine to phenylalanine, the CDR3 is 17 amino acids long. The CDR3 DNA has 51 bases and is translated from base 1. Reading the germline V gene gives CDR1 LGHNT and CDR2 FRNRAP. The CDR3 regions of human TCRbeta chains were analyzed by immunosequencing. In the paper's pipeline: Repertoire TCRs were matched against a reference library of SARS-CoV-2-specific TCRs generated with the MIRA antigen-specificity platform. Breadth meant the fraction of unique TCRs that were SARS-CoV-2-associated, whereas depth meant the fraction of total T cells that were SARS-CoV-2-associated. Using the MIRA data, each spike-specific TCR was mapped to the spike region that the TCR reacts to and placed in a CD4 or CD8 class. Log10-transformed breadth and depth values were compared by one-way ANOVA with Sidak's multiple comparisons tests. Held by TCRdb, this immuneACCESS table contains in-frame sequences only and omits some clones. Under half of the omission traces to an unresolved V gene where checked; the cause of the rest is unknown. The DNA gave D and trimming, while V, J and clone size come from that table. Recorded for this sample are 95,000 to 110,000 clones; around 92% of them occurred a single time. Over 7% of the sample lies in the top ten.

The time point label on this specimen signifies: about 28 days (+/-7) after the second vaccine dose. AZD1222 recipients whose second dose came at about 4 weeks and those whose second dose came at about 12 weeks were combined into one group, since spike-specific TCR depth and breadth did not differ between the two schedules. Vaccinee samples came from UK trials COV001 and COV002, including a single-blind randomized controlled phase 2/3 trial of AZD1222 (ChAdOx1 nCoV-19) in healthy adults. For TCRbeta chain sequencing, PBMC samples from trial participants were taken at day 0 and at day 28 after the second dose. A remark on this clone: Its antigen is not yet known. The record has no base qualities; no much larger clone is one base away.

The chain is assembled from TRBV12-5 and TRBJ2-1; 9 central nucleotides agree with TRBD2. The sequence was obtained from an adult who received the AZD1222 COVID-19 vaccine. The sample in question was peripheral blood, obtained 28 days after the second AZD1222 dose. Here the CDR3 is given as CASGSRIAGATYNEQFF. The nucleotide sequence is TGTGCTAGTGGTTCCCGTATAGCGGGGGCCACATACAATGAGCAGTTCTTC.